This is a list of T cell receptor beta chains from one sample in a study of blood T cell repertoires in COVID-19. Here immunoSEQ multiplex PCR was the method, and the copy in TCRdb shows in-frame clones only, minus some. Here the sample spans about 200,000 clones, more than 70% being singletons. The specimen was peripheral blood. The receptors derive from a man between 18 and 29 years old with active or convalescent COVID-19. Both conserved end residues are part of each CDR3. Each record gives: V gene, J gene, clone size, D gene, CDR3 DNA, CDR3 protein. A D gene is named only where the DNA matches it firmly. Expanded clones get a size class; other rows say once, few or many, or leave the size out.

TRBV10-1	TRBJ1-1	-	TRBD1	TGCGCCAGCAGTGAATTACAGGGGGCGTACACTGAAGCTTTCTTT	CASSELQGAYTEAFF
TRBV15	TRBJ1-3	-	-	TGTGCCACCAGCAGAGATCCTCGGGGGTCTGGAAACACCATATATTTT	CATSRDPRGSGNTIYF
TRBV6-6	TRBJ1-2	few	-	TGTGCCAGCAGCCGACAGGTAGTTAGCTATGGCTACACCTTC	CASSRQVVSYGYTF
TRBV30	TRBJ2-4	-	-	TGTGCCTGGAGTGTCGGAGAACTAGCCAAAAACATTCAGTACTTC	CAWSVGELAKNIQYF
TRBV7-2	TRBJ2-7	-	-	TGTGCCAGCAGCTTAGCTCACACCTCCTACGAGCAGTACTTC	CASSLAHTSYEQYF
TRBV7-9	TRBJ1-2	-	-	TGTGCCAGCAGCTTAGCTGGACAGCCCTATGGCTACACCTTC	CASSLAGQPYGYTF
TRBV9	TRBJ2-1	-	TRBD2	TGTGCCAGCAGCGGAGAGGGGACTAGGAGTAGCTATGAGCAGTTCTTC	CASSGEGTRSSYEQFF
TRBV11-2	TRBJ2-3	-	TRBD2	TGTGCCAGCAGCCTCGGCGCGGGGGGGGCAGATACGCAGTATTTT	CASSLGAGGADTQYF
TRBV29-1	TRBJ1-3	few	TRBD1	TGCAGCGTTGTTGGGACAGGGAGCGGAAACACCATATATTTT	CSVVGTGSGNTIYF
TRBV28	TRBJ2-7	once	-	TGTGCCAGAAGCGCGACTACCTACGAGCAGTACTTC	CARSATTYEQYF
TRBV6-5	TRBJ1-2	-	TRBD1	TGTGCCAGCAGTACCCGGGACAGGGGGGCCTATGGCTACACCTTC	CASSTRDRGAYGYTF
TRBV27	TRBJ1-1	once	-	TGTGCCAGCAGTTTATCAGGACTGGGCACTGAAGCTTTCTTT	CASSLSGLGTEAFF
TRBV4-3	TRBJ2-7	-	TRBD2	TGCGCCAGCAGCCAACTAGCGGGCGCCTCCTACGAGCAGTACTTC	CASSQLAGASYEQYF
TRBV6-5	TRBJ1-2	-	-	TGTGCCAGCAGCCCAAGGGGCGATGGCTACACCTTC	CASSPRGDGYTF
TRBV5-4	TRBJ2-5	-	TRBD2	TGTGCCAGCAGCTTAACTAGCGGGGGAGAGACCCAGTACTTC	CASSLTSGGETQYF
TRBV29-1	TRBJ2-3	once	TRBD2	TGCAGCGTTGATTTTCCGGGGGGTACGCAGTATTTT	CSVDFPGGTQYF
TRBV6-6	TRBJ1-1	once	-	TGTGCCAGCAGTTACGGGACCGAGGGGGCTGAAGCTTTCTTT	CASSYGTEGAEAFF
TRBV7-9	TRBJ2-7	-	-	TGTGCCAGCTCCCCACGAGGGGGGGCTCCCGAGCAGTACTTC	CASSPRGGAPEQYF
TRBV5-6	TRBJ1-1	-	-	TGTGCCAGCAGCTTGGGTAGACAGAAGAACACTGAAGCTTTCTTT	CASSLGRQKNTEAFF
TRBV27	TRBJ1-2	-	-	TGTGCCAGCAGTTTATTCCCCGACGGAGCTAACTATGGCTACACCTTC	CASSLFPDGANYGYTF
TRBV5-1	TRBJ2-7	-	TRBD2	TGCGCCAGCAGGGCCGGACTAGCGGTCTACGAGCAGTACTTC	CASRAGLAVYEQYF
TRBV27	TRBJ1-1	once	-	TGTGCCAGCAGTCCCCCGGGATTTATTTACACTGAAGCTTTCTTT	CASSPPGFIYTEAFF
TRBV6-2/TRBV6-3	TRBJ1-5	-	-	TGTGCCAGCAGCGAAGACAGGCAGCCCCAGCATTTT	CASSEDRQPQHF
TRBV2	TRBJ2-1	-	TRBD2	TGTGCCAGCGGTAGCGGGGGGATATTCCCTCAGTACAATGAGCAGTTCTTC	CASGSGGIFPQYNEQFF
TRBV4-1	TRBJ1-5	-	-	TGCGCCAGCAGCCAACAGGGGCATAGCAATCAGCCCCAGCATTTT	CASSQQGHSNQPQHF
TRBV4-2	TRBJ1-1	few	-	TGTGCCAGCAGCCAAGGAGCGGGGGGAGGAACTGAAGCTTTCTTT	CASSQGAGGGTEAFF
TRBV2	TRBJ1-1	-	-	TGTGCCAGCACCAGGGAGGTGAACACTGAAGCTTTCTTT	CASTREVNTEAFF
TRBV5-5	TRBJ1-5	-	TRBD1	TGTGCCAGCAGCTTGGGGACAGGCTGGAGCAATCAGCCCCAGCATTTT	CASSLGTGWSNQPQHF
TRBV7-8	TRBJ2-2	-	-	TGTGCCAGCAGAAGGACAGAGAACACCGGGGAGCTGTTTTTT	CASRRTENTGELFF
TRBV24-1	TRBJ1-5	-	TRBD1	TGTGCCACCAGTGCCGCAGGGACAGGGGTTTTCAATCAGCCCCAGCATTTT	CATSAAGTGVFNQPQHF
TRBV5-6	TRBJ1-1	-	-	TGTGCCAGCAGCAGTACAGGGAGCACTGAAGCTTTCTTT	CASSSTGSTEAFF
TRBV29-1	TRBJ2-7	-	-	TGCAGCGTTGCCGGCGGATCCTACGAGCAGTACTTC	CSVAGGSYEQYF
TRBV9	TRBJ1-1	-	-	TGTGCCAGCAGCGTTTCGCCAGAGAACACTGAAGCTTTCTTT	CASSVSPENTEAFF
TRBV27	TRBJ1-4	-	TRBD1	TGTGCCAGCACCTCCGGGGACAGTAATGAAAAACTGTTTTTT	CASTSGDSNEKLFF
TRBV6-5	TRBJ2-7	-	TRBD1	TGTGCCAGCAGTTACCGGGACAGCTACCCCTACGAGCAGTACTTC	CASSYRDSYPYEQYF
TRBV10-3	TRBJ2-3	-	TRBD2	TGTGCCATCAGTGAGCAACCTAGCGGGATAGCCGCAGATACGCAGTATTTT	CAISEQPSGIAADTQYF
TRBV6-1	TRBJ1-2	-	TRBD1	TGTGCCAGCAGTGAGACGACAGGGGGGAAAAGTGGCTACACCTTC	CASSETTGGKSGYTF
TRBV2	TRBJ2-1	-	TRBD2	TGTGCCAGCAGAAACCCCCCCGGGGGGGTATCCTACAATGAGCAGTTCTTC	CASRNPPGGVSYNEQFF
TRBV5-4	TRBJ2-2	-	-	TGTGCCAGCACCCCGGGTGGTCTAAATACCGGGGAGCTGTTTTTT	CASTPGGLNTGELFF
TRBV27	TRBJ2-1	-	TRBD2	TGTGCCAGCAGGACTAGCGGTAGCTCCTACAATGAGCAGTTCTTC	CASRTSGSSYNEQFF
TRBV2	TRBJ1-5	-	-	TGTGCCAGCAGTAAGACAGAACCCAATCAGCCCCAGCATTTT	CASSKTEPNQPQHF
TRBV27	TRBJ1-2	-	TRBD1	TGTGCCAGCAGTTTCCTCCGATCACAGGGGGCCTGGGGACTCGGCTACACCTTC	CASSFLRSQGAWGLGYTF
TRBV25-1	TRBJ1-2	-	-	TGTGCCAGCAGTGAATGGGGAGGGATGGATGGCTACACCTTC	CASSEWGGMDGYTF
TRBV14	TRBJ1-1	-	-	TGTGCCAGCAGCCAAAGGGGGGGGCTTTCTAACACTGAAGCTTTCTTT	CASSQRGGLSNTEAFF
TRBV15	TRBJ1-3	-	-	TGTGCCACCAGCAGAGATATATCCGGAAACACCATATATTTT	CATSRDISGNTIYF
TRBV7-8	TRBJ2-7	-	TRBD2	TGTGCCAGCAGCCGCGGGACTAGCGGGGTCAAGCAGTACTTC	CASSRGTSGVKQYF
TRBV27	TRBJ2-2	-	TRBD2	TGTGCCAGCGTTGGGCGGACTAGCGGGGGGGCCGGTGGCGGGGAGCTGTTTTTT	CASVGRTSGGAGGGELFF
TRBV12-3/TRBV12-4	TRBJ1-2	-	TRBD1	TGTGCCAGCAGTTTAGGGACAGGGTTTGGCTACACCTTC	CASSLGTGFGYTF
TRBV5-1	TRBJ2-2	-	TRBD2	TGCGCCAGCAGCGGGCCTAAGGCGGGGGGCGGCACCGGGGAGCTGTTTTTT	CASSGPKAGGGTGELFF
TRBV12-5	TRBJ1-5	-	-	TGTGCTAGTGTTCAACAGGGTGGCAATCAGCCCCAGCATTTT	CASVQQGGNQPQHF
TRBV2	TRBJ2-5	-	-	TGTGCCAGCAAGTCGGGTACGATAGAGACCCAGTACTTC	CASKSGTIETQYF
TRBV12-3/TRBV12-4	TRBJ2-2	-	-	TGTGCCAGCAGTTTGGGGGCGCCCGGGGAGCTGTTTTTT	CASSLGAPGELFF
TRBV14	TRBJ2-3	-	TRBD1	TGTGCCAGCAGCAAAACAGGGGTGAGCACAGATACGCAGTATTTT	CASSKTGVSTDTQYF
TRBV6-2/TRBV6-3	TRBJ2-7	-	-	TGTGCCAGCAGTTACTCGATGTCGGGCGAGCAGTACTTC	CASSYSMSGEQYF
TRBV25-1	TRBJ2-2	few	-	TGTGCCAGCAGTGAACGTGACACCGGGGAGCTGTTTTTT	CASSERDTGELFF
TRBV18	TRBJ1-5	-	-	TGTGCCAGCTCACCTTCGGGGTTGACTCAGCCCCAGCATTTT	CASSPSGLTQPQHF